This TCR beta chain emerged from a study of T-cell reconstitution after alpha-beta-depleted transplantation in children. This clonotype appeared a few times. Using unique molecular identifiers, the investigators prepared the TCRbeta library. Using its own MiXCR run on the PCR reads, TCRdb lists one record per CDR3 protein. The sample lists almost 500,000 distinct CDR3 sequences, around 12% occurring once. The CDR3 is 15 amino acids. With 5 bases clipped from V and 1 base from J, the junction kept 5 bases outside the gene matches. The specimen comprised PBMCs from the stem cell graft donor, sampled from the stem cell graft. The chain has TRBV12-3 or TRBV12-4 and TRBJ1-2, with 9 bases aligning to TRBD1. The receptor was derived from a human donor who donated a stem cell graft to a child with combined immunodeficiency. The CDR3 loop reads CASSLQGASNYGYTF. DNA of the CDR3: TGTGCCAGCAGTCTACAGGGGGCAAGTAACTATGGCTACACCTTC.